This passage covers 8 T cell receptor beta chains from one sample sequenced in a study of cytomegalovirus exposure and HLA in healthy donors. A multiplex PCR was run with 60 Vbeta primers and 13 Jbeta primers. TCRdb's copy holds only in-frame clones and misses some; the assay was immunoSEQ multiplex PCR. Of about 160,000 clones listed, 76% are singletons. The specimen was PBMCs. Receptor source: a man in his fifties or sixties in good health and CMV-seronegative.

This clone has just a few counts. V is TRBV19 and J is TRBJ2-7, with TRBD2 matching 8 bases. V shed 3 bases and J 4 bases; nucleotides not matched to a gene: 8. This CDR3 contains 15 residues. CDR1 and CDR2 from the germline V gene are LNHDA and SQIVND (reference sequence). This CDR3 reads CASSIRGGFIYEQYF. CDR3 nucleotides: TGTGCCAGTAGTATTCGGGGGGGGTTTATTTACGAGCAGTACTTC.

This chain joins TRBV5-1 and TRBJ2-3, with D perhaps TRBD1 (6 bases). Trimming shortened V by 3 bases and J by 0 bases, and 8 bases separated the two germline ends. The CDR3 totals 14 residues. From germline, CDR1 is SGHRS and CDR2 YFSETQ. Here the CDR3 reads CASSWTASTDTQYF. Here the CDR3 DNA reads TGCGCCAGCAGCTGGACAGCTAGCACAGATACGCAGTATTTT. Supplemented by reference TRBV5-1 and TRBJ2-3, the full variable domain reads KAGVTQTPRYLIKTRGQQVTLSCSPISGHRSVSWYQQTPGQGLQFLFEYFSETQRNKGNFPGRFSGRQFSNSRSEMNVSTLELGDSALYLCASSWTASTDTQYFGPGTRLTVL.

V is TRBV18 and J is TRBJ2-7; D not resolved. The CDR3 is 14 residues long. The V and J ends lost 0 bases and 3 bases respectively, with 9 bases between them. Germline V gene lookup returns CDR1 KGHSH and CDR2 LQKENI. CDR3 loop: CASSPPDRVYEQYF. CDR3 sequence (DNA): TGTGCCAGCTCACCACCGGATCGGGTCTACGAGCAGTACTTC.

The rearrangement uses TRBV11-3 and TRBJ2-1; 7 bases fit TRBD2. V lost 5 bases and J lost 5; bases outside the gene matches: 9. The CDR3 runs 15 residues. Germline CDR1 is SGHNT and CDR2 is YENEEA. CDR3 region: CASSKGGRSDNEQFF. The CDR3 coding sequence is TGTGCCAGCAGCAAAGGCGGGAGATCAGACAATGAGCAGTTCTTC.

This clone came up once. CDR3 nucleotides: TGTGCCAGCAGCTTAAGGGGGGGTCAGCCCCAGCATTTT. Residues: CASSLRGGQPQHF. The rearrangement links TRBV7-2 to TRBJ1-5, with TRBD1 as a possible D gene (6 bases). The CDR3 is made up of 13 amino acids. CDR1 and CDR2 (germline): SGHTA, FQGNSA. V was trimmed by 2 bases and J by 6 bases, leaving 8 bases between them.

The chain recombines TRBV7-6 with TRBJ2-5; TRBD1 might be the D (5 bases). The germline V and J ends were trimmed by 4 bases and 8 bases, with 11 bases remaining between them. The CDR3 is 12 amino acids. Germline V CDR1 and CDR2: SGHVS, FNYEAQ. The CDR3 DNA is TGTGCCAGCAGCTCTTCACAGGTTACCCAGTACTTC. The encoded protein is CASSSSQVTQYF.

The rearrangement uses TRBV28 and TRBJ2-7; the match to TRBD1 covers 8 bases. Germline V gene data show CDR1 as MDHEN and CDR2 as SYDVKM. Germline trimming cut 4 bases from V and 2 bases from J; bases unmatched to any gene: 4. The CDR3 loop spans 14 amino acids. The DNA of the CDR3 is TGTGCCAGCAGTTCCGACAGGGGCGCCTACGAGCAGTACTTC. This gives the protein CASSSDRGAYEQYF. Supplemented by reference TRBV28 and TRBJ2-7, the full variable domain reads DVKVTQSSRYLVKRTGEKVFLECVQDMDHENMFWYRQDPGLGLRLIYFSYDVKMKEKGDIPEGYSVSREKKERFSLILESASTNQTSMYLCASSSDRGAYEQYFGPGTRLTVT.

The genes are TRBV5-1 and TRBJ2-7; the match to TRBD2 covers 14 bases. The V gene's germline CDR1 is SGHRS and CDR2 YFSETQ. Trimming cost V 7 bases and J 4 bases; bases outside gene matches: 4. The CDR3 covers 14 residues. The CDR3 is CASAGTSGGYEQYF. The DNA for the CDR3 is TGCGCCAGCGCCGGGACTAGCGGGGGTTACGAGCAGTACTTC.